This passage covers 16 T cell receptor beta chains from one sample sequenced in a study of CD8+ T cells in alopecia areata. Reverse transcription of extracted RNA yielded cDNA, which provided the sequencing template. Measured with immunoSEQ multiplex PCR; TCRdb has only the in-frame clones, and not every one. In the table there are 250,000 or so clones, 67% of which are singletons. The sequenced sample was CD4+ T cells sorted from blood, obtained at week 0. The receptor set was obtained from a human donor with alopecia areata.

The rearrangement joins TRBV7-9 to TRBJ1-6; TRBD1 might be the D (6 bases). V dropped 4 bases and J dropped 8 bases, with 12 bases sitting between them. Germline V gene lookup returns CDR1 SEHNR and CDR2 FQNEAQ (reference sequence). The CDR3 contains 14 residues. CDR3 sequence: CASSSPDRYSPLHF. The CDR3 DNA is TGTGCCAGCAGCTCCCCGGACAGATATTCACCCCTCCACTTT.

This chain joins TRBV2 and TRBJ2-7, with no clear D. Germline CDR1 is SNHLY and CDR2 is FYNNEI. The germline V and J ends were trimmed by 7 bases and 2 bases, with 6 bases remaining between them. This CDR3 has 11 residues. The CDR3, as DNA: TGTGCCAGCAATGCGGCCTACGAGCAGTACTTC. Amino acid sequence: CASNAAYEQYF.

This chain uses TRBV5-1 with TRBJ1-1, with unresolved D. This CDR3 is 15 amino acids long. V was cut by 3 bases and J by 0 bases, with 12 bases left in between. The germline CDR1 and CDR2 sequences are SGHRS and YFSETQ. The CDR3 loop reads CASSSRVGLNTEAFF. CDR3 DNA sequence: TGCGCCAGCAGCTCCCGCGTCGGTCTGAACACTGAAGCTTTCTTT.

This clone appeared once. J is TRBJ2-3 and V is TRBV29-1; tentatively, D is TRBD2 (5 bases). Per germline, CDR1 SQVTM and CDR2 ANQGSEA. The CDR3 runs 13 residues. The V end was cut by 3 bases, the J end by 4 bases, with 11 bases between. For the CDR3, the DNA is TGCAGCGTTGACCCCGGAGGAGCAGATACGCAGTATTTT. Its protein is CSVDPGGADTQYF.

In this sample, this clone turned up once. The CDR3 sequence: CAWSVTGGGETQYF. In DNA form, the CDR3 reads TGTGCCTGGAGTGTAACTGGGGGCGGAGAGACCCAGTACTTC. The genes are TRBV30 and TRBJ2-5; maybe TRBD1 (6 bases). Trimming took off 0 bases at V and 4 bases at J, with 12 bases between the two ends. Germline-derived CDR1 and CDR2 are GTSNPN and SVGIG (reference sequence). The CDR3 contains 14 residues.

This clone showed up just a few times. The chain employs TRBV10-3 and TRBJ2-3; D tentatively reads TRBD1 or TRBD2 (6 bases each). CDR1 is ENHRY and CDR2 is SYGVKD in the germline V gene. V lost 7 bases and J lost 4, with 12 bases in between. CDR3 length: 13 residues. Here the CDR3 reads CAITKGGPDTQYF. Here the CDR3 DNA reads TGTGCCATCACAAAAGGGGGGCCAGATACGCAGTATTTT.

This rearrangement joins TRBV15 to TRBJ1-2; D uncertain. Trimming took 0 bases from V and 6 from J, leaving 11 bases between them. Germline-derived CDR1 and CDR2 are LNHNV and YYDKDF (reference sequence). This CDR3 contains 14 residues. The CDR3 loop is CATSRDDGVHGYTF. DNA of the CDR3: TGTGCCACCAGCAGAGATGACGGGGTACATGGCTACACCTTC.

CDR3 loop: CASSQDYGTYGYTF. In DNA, the CDR3 is TGCGCCAGCAGCCAAGATTACGGGACCTATGGCTACACCTTC. The V call is TRBV4-3, the J call TRBJ1-2; D might be TRBD1 (5 bases). This CDR3 spans 14 amino acids. Germline values: CDR1 LGHNA, CDR2 YSLEER. Trimming pared 0 bases from V and 4 bases from J, leaving 9 bases between.

The genes are TRBV29-1 and TRBJ1-2; a possible D gene is TRBD1 (5 bases). The CDR3 length is 12 residues. Trimming took 4 bases from V and 8 from J, leaving 14 bases between them. Germline-derived CDR1 and CDR2 are SQVTM and ANQGSEA. DNA for the CDR3: TGCAGCGTTGCGGAGGGGATGGGGGGCTACACCTTC. Translated: CSVAEGMGGYTF.

CDR3 loop: CASSSHFSPRSYNEQFF. The CDR3 DNA is TGTGCCAGCAGCTCCCATTTTAGTCCCCGCTCCTACAATGAGCAGTTCTTC. V and J are TRBV7-9 and TRBJ2-1; no clear D gene. The germline V gene has CDR1 SEHNR and CDR2 FQNEAQ (reference sequence). The CDR3 sequence is 17 residues long. Trimming took off 4 bases at V and 0 bases at J, with 16 bases between the two ends.

The chain combines TRBV10-3 with TRBJ2-7; TRBD2 matches at 13 bases. The V gene's germline CDR1 is ENHRY and CDR2 SYGVKD. This CDR3 contains 16 residues. The J segment lost 0 bases and the V segment lost 6 bases, leaving 5 bases of the junction unmatched. This chain's CDR3 is CAIRGLAGVSSYEQYF. CDR3 bases: TGTGCCATCAGAGGACTAGCGGGGGTGTCCTCCTACGAGCAGTACTTC.

The chain uses TRBV19 and TRBJ2-2; D is uncertain. The CDR3 covers 13 residues. Germline V gives CDR1 LNHDA, CDR2 SQIVND (reference sequence). Trimming took 4 bases from V and 0 from J, leaving 3 bases between them. CDR3 coding DNA: TGTGCCAGTAGTAACCCGAACACCGGGGAGCTGTTTTTT. Protein: CASSNPNTGELFF. The variable domain in full, completed from reference TRBV19 and TRBJ2-2, reads DGGITQSPKYLFRKEGQNVTLSCEQNLNHDAMYWYRQDPGQGLRLIYYSQIVNDFQKGDIAEGYSVSREKKESFPLTVTSAQKNPTAFYLCASSNPNTGELFFGEGSRLTVL.

As to this clone: The sample carries other DNA sequences with the same CDR3. This chain joins TRBV30 and TRBJ1-6; the D is unclear. Germline V lookup: CDR1 GTSNPN, CDR2 SVGIG (reference sequence). V was shortened by 2 bases and J by 9 bases, with 5 bases between the two germline ends. The CDR3 totals 11 residues. The CDR3 DNA reads as TGTGCCTGGAGTTCCGGTTCACCCCTCCACTTT. Translation gives CAWSSGSPLHF.

The chain has TRBV6-1 and TRBJ2-1, with D maybe TRBD2 (5 bases). This CDR3 has 15 amino acids. Trimming removed 1 base at V and 3 bases at J, with 10 bases between. CDR1 is MNHNS, CDR2 SASEGT, per germline. CDR3 loop: CASSEGASSYNEQFF. The CDR3 DNA sequence: TGTGCCAGCAGTGAAGGGGCTAGCAGCTACAATGAGCAGTTCTTC.

The table lists this clone with a few counts. J is TRBJ2-5 and V is TRBV7-2; possibly TRBD1 for D (6 bases). The germline V gene has CDR1 SGHTA and CDR2 FQGNSA. This CDR3 spans 14 amino acids. Trimming shortened V by 5 bases and J by 2 bases, and 12 bases separated the two germline ends. The CDR3 nucleotides read TGTGCCAGCAGCCCCCGACAGGTTCAAGAGACCCAGTACTTC. Translating it yields CASSPRQVQETQYF.

The chain combines TRBV29-1 with TRBJ2-1; TRBD1 aligns across 7 bases. Germline assignment: CDR1 SQVTM and CDR2 ANQGSEA. The J segment lost 2 bases and the V segment lost 6 bases, leaving 13 bases of the junction unmatched. The length of the CDR3 is 16 residues. CDR3 nucleotide sequence: TGCAGCGTCGAATTTCGACAGGGAGAGGCCTACAATGAGCAGTTCTTC. Protein sequence: CSVEFRQGEAYNEQFF.